A selection of T cell receptor beta chains follows, all from one sample in a study of tumor-infiltrating lymphocytes in primary liver carcinoma. From the multiplex PCR reads, TCRdb called clonotypes with MiXCR, one entry per CDR3 protein. The data contain 310,000 or so distinct CDR3 sequences, 50% to 75% of them seen just once; the ten biggest clones take up about 18%. The sample comprised peripheral blood. The origin of the receptors is a woman in her twenties or thirties with primary liver carcinoma and hepatitis B virus infection. Each CDR3 is given without its conserved first and last residue. Fields, in order: V gene, J gene, D gene, CDR3 protein. The D gene is left open where the match is weak.

v_call: TRBV4-2
j_call: TRBJ2-3
d_call: TRBD2
cdr3_aa: ASSQDRTSGAGSTDTQY

v_call: TRBV12-3/TRBV12-4
j_call: TRBJ2-3
d_call: -
cdr3_aa: ASSLSGRSITDTQY

v_call: TRBV19
j_call: TRBJ1-1
d_call: -
cdr3_aa: ASSIALNTEAF

v_call: TRBV12-3/TRBV12-4
j_call: TRBJ2-5
d_call: TRBD2
cdr3_aa: ASNLAGGWDEQY

v_call: TRBV4-2
j_call: TRBJ2-5
d_call: -
cdr3_aa: ASSQDWAPRETRY

v_call: TRBV6-5
j_call: TRBJ2-5
d_call: -
cdr3_aa: VSSLYSGETQY

v_call: TRBV5-6
j_call: TRBJ2-3
d_call: -
cdr3_aa: ASSFPGRRDTQY

v_call: TRBV29-1
j_call: TRBJ2-1
d_call: -
cdr3_aa: SVTGSSYHEQF

v_call: TRBV12-3/TRBV12-4
j_call: TRBJ2-3
d_call: TRBD1
cdr3_aa: ASSQTGGAGTQY

v_call: TRBV12-3/TRBV12-4
j_call: TRBJ2-2
d_call: -
cdr3_aa: ASSSGELF

v_call: TRBV30
j_call: TRBJ2-1
d_call: TRBD1
cdr3_aa: AWSVRPGTRGHDEQF

v_call: TRBV5-4
j_call: TRBJ2-4
d_call: TRBD2
cdr3_aa: ASSPSAGLAKNIQY

v_call: TRBV7-3
j_call: TRBJ2-6
d_call: -
cdr3_aa: ASSLATSGANVLT

v_call: TRBV5-6
j_call: TRBJ2-7
d_call: -
cdr3_aa: ASSLVVDSCGEQY